The 27 T cell receptor beta chains presented below share a single source sample, sequenced in a study of sequential checkpoint blockade in melanoma. The assay was immunoSEQ multiplex PCR, and TCRdb's table has in-frame clones only and misses some. Among over a thousand clones listed, 20% to 25% were seen once. The treatment denotes: randomized to nivolumab then ipilimumab (arm A) or the reverse (arm B). Sequenced here: tumor tissue (inferred from file names), sampled from a patient given nivolumab and ipilimumab in sequence. Receptors were obtained from a human donor with melanoma.

This clone is medium-sized (0.01 to 0.1%). This rearrangement joins TRBV11-3 to TRBJ2-7; 9 bases are shared with TRBD2. V shed 3 bases and J 2 bases; nucleotides not matched to a gene: 5. The germline V gene has CDR1 SGHNT and CDR2 YENEEA. This CDR3 is built from 15 residues. The CDR3 DNA is TGTGCCAGCAGCTTGACAGCGGGGGGTACCTACGAGCAGTACTTC. Its protein is CASSLTAGGTYEQYF.

The V gene is TRBV29-1, the J gene TRBJ2-1; D possibly corresponds to TRBD1 (6 bases). CDR1 SQVTM and CDR2 ANQGSEA come from the germline V gene. CDR3 size: 15 residues. Between the trimmed V and J ends, which lost 7 bases and 0 bases, there was a span of 16 bases. CDR3 bases: TGCAGCGCCACCAGACAGGATCCCTCCTACAATGAGCAGTTCTTC. Translated: CSATRQDPSYNEQFF.

This clone is medium-sized by share. CDR3 sequence (DNA): TGCGCCAGCAGCCAAGATGGTACAGGAGCTGGAAACACCATATATTTT. It specifies CASSQDGTGAGNTIYF. The rearrangement links TRBV23-1 to TRBJ1-3; D perhaps matches TRBD1 (5 bases). TRBV23-1 is an open reading frame, and its role is uncertain. V lost 6 bases and J 2 bases, leaving 17 bases between the germline ends. The CDR3 covers 16 residues.

This chain links TRBV1 with TRBJ2-5. TRBV1 has pseudogene status. The CDR3 covers 16 residues. The CDR3 reads CASSQVGPNIKETQYF. CDR3 DNA sequence: TGCGCCAGCAGCCAAGTAGGACCAAATATAAAAGAGACCCAGTACTTC.

This chain connects TRBV19 to TRBJ1-1; D is unresolved. CDR3 length equals 14 residues. Germline V gives CDR1 LNHDA, CDR2 SQIVND (reference sequence). V lost 9 bases and J lost 3, with 17 bases in between. CDR3 DNA sequence: TGTGCCAGCAACACCCTCGACACTTACACTGAAGCTTTCTTT. Amino acids: CASNTLDTYTEAFF.

The chain combines TRBV6-8 with TRBJ1-1; D remains ambiguous. Between the trimmed V and J ends, which lost 2 bases and 5 bases, there was a span of 9 bases. CDR1 and CDR2 from the germline V gene are MNHGY and SAAAGT. There are 13 residues in the CDR3. The CDR3 DNA reads TGTGCCAGCAGTTACAGGGTAGGAACTGAAGCTTTCTTT. Translating gives CASSYRVGTEAFF.

In this sample, this clone is medium-sized (0.01 to 0.1%). The chain carries TRBV11-3 and TRBJ2-3; TRBD2 aligns across 8 bases. The CDR3 is 15 amino acids. Per germline, CDR1 SGHNT and CDR2 YENEEA. V lost 5 bases and J lost 0; bases outside the gene matches: 4. The DNA of the CDR3 is TGTGCCAGCAGCCCAGGACTAGCAAGCACAGATACGCAGTATTTT. Translated: CASSPGLASTDTQYF.

This clone appeared a few times. The chain has TRBV6-8 and TRBJ1-5; a possible D gene is TRBD1 (6 bases). V lost 2 bases, J lost 5 bases, and 10 bases lay in between. Germline loops: CDR1 MNHGY, CDR2 SAAAGT. This CDR3 contains 14 residues. The CDR3 DNA reads as TGTGCCAGCAGTTACGGCAGGGGAGATCAGCCCCAGCATTTT. The encoded protein is CASSYGRGDQPQHF.

In this sample, this clone turned up a few times. The chain joins TRBV6-8 to TRBJ2-7; the D is unclear. CDR1 and CDR2 from the germline V gene are MNHGY and SAAAGT. This CDR3 contains 14 residues. V was pared by 2 bases and J by 2 bases, with 10 bases between. The CDR3 is CASSYEPQTYEQYF. For the CDR3, the DNA is TGTGCCAGCAGTTACGAACCTCAAACCTACGAGCAGTACTTC.

The rearrangement links TRBV6-8 to TRBJ2-1, with 7 bases that match TRBD2. Trimming cost V 5 bases and J 15 bases; bases outside gene matches: 10. Germline CDR1 MNHGY, CDR2 SAAAGT. The CDR3 spans 12 residues. CDR3 in DNA: TGTGCCAGCAGTACCTTTAGGACTAGTCTGTTCTTC. This encodes CASSTFRTSLFF.

This clone is judged medium-sized. J is TRBJ1-3 and V is TRBV11-3, with a possible D match to TRBD1 (5 bases). Germline assignment: CDR1 SGHNT and CDR2 YENEEA. The CDR3 has 19 residues. V was shortened by 5 bases and J by 2 bases, with 25 bases between the two germline ends. CDR3 DNA: TGTGCCAGCAGCCTCCTGGGGGACCCCAGAGCCATCGCTGGAAACACCATATATTTT. It specifies CASSLLGDPRAIAGNTIYF.

This clone was observed a handful of times. The chain carries TRBV6-8 and TRBJ2-3; D is unresolved. Trimming removed 4 bases at V and 3 bases at J, with 11 bases between. In germline, CDR1 is MNHGY, CDR2 SAAAGT. The CDR3 length is 14 residues. As DNA, the CDR3 is TGTGCCAGCAGTTCCCCCCGCGGAACAGATACGCAGTATTTT. This gives the protein CASSSPRGTDTQYF.

Judged by abundance, this clone is medium-sized. The chain recombines TRBV11-3 with TRBJ2-4; 10 bases agree with TRBD2. Germline loops: CDR1 SGHNT, CDR2 YENEEA. There are 15 residues in the CDR3. Germline trimming cut 7 bases from V and 3 bases from J; bases unmatched to any gene: 6. The CDR3: CASTEAGGGKNIQYF. In nucleotides, the CDR3 is TGTGCCAGCACCGAAGCGGGAGGGGGCAAAAACATTCAGTACTTC.

This clone is termed medium-sized. The chain recombines TRBV11-3 with TRBJ2-3; 11 nucleotides agree with TRBD1. Germline V gene sequence: CDR1 SGHNT, CDR2 YENEEA. V lost 4 bases, J lost 5 bases, and 5 bases stayed unmatched. This CDR3 contains 15 residues. For the CDR3, the DNA is TGTGCCAGCAGCTCGGGGACAGGGGGACGAGATACGCAGTATTTT. Translating gives CASSSGTGGRDTQYF.

By its share, this clone is medium-sized (0.01 to 0.1%). The CDR3: CASSPTRGGELFF. CDR3 in DNA: TGTGCCAGCAGCCCTACAAGGGGCGGGGAGCTGTTTTTT. The chain uses TRBV7-1 and TRBJ2-2; perhaps TRBD1 as D (5 bases). TRBV7-1 is recorded as an ORF, its role being uncertain. The CDR3 totals 13 residues. Trimming removed 5 bases from V and 7 bases from J, with 11 bases in between.

The rearrangement links TRBV6-8 to TRBJ2-5; possibly TRBD2 for D (6 bases). V shed 2 bases and J shed 2 bases, with 15 bases lying between them. This CDR3 has 16 residues. CDR1 is MNHGY, CDR2 SAAAGT, per germline. CDR3 sequence reads: CASSYGGGTGQETQYF. The CDR3 nucleotides are TGTGCCAGCAGTTACGGAGGCGGGACGGGGCAAGAGACCCAGTACTTC.

The rearrangement links TRBV6-8 to TRBJ2-2; D uncertain. This CDR3 comprises 15 residues. Germline lookup yields CDR1 MNHGY and CDR2 SAAAGT. V was shortened by 5 bases and J by 2 bases, with 12 bases between the two germline ends. The CDR3 nucleotides are TGTGCCAGCAGTGATGCAGGCCCTAACACCGGGGAGCTGTTTTTT. Translated, it gives CASSDAGPNTGELFF.

The chain combines TRBV6-8 with TRBJ2-3; D could derive from TRBD1 or TRBD2 (5 bases each). The germline V gene encodes CDR1 MNHGY and CDR2 SAAAGT. V was trimmed by 10 bases and J by 1 base, leaving 15 bases between them. CDR3 length equals 14 residues. DNA of the CDR3: TGTGCCACCAGGCCATTGGGGGGCACAGATACGCAGTATTTT. Translating it yields CATRPLGGTDTQYF.

The sample holds a few counts of this clone. The rearrangement links TRBV28 to TRBJ2-6, with D possibly TRBD2 on 5 matching bases. This CDR3 contains 16 residues. V lost 5 bases to trimming and J lost 1 base, with 12 bases between them. Germline V gene data show CDR1 as MDHEN and CDR2 as SYDVKM. The CDR3 loop reads CASSVPGVSGANVLTF. The CDR3 DNA follows: TGTGCCAGCAGTGTCCCCGGGGTTTCTGGGGCCAACGTCCTGACTTTC.

This clone rates as medium-sized (0.01 to 0.1%). The chain joins TRBV6-8 to TRBJ2-7, with 7 bases aligning to TRBD1. Germline CDR1 reads MNHGY; CDR2 reads SAAAGT. The CDR3 is made up of 16 amino acids. Unmatched junction bases numbered 17, after V lost 7 bases and J lost 5 bases. CDR3 region: CASTKPLTGSLDEQYF. The DNA of the CDR3 is TGTGCCAGCACCAAACCCCTGACAGGGTCGCTCGACGAGCAGTACTTC.

The rearrangement uses TRBV15 and TRBJ2-3; 7 positions agree with TRBD2. V gave up 2 bases and J gave up 3 bases; unmatched junction bases: 8. CDR3 length equals 16 residues. Germline assignment: CDR1 LNHNV and CDR2 YYDKDF (reference sequence). This chain's CDR3 is CATSRTSAGRTDTQYF. The CDR3 region has the DNA TGTGCCACCAGCAGAACGTCAGCGGGACGGACAGATACGCAGTATTTT.

This clone is labeled medium-sized. The chain couples TRBV9 to TRBJ2-5; 7 bases match TRBD2. The CDR3 sequence is 16 residues long. Looked up from germline, CDR1 is SGDLS and CDR2 is YYNGEE. J gave up 2 bases and V 0 bases, and 7 bases lay outside the gene matches. For the CDR3, the DNA is TGTGCCAGCAGCGTAGCCAACTGGGGGGGTCAAGAGACCCAGTACTTC. This encodes CASSVANWGGQETQYF. The whole variable domain, filled in from reference TRBV9 and TRBJ2-5, reads DSGVTQTPKHLITATGQRVTLRCSPRSGDLSVYWYQQSLDQGLQFLIQYYNGEERAKGNILERFSAQQFPDLHSELNLSSLELGDSALYFCASSVANWGGQETQYFGPGTRLLVL.

This clone has a handful of counts. V usage is TRBV6-8 and J usage is TRBJ2-7; 7 bases are shared with TRBD1. V lost 8 bases and J lost 5; bases outside the gene matches: 6. The CDR3 extends over 12 amino acids. The germline V gene has CDR1 MNHGY and CDR2 SAAAGT. DNA for the CDR3: TGTGCCAGCGGGACAGACGGGGACGAGCAGTACTTC. Its protein product is CASGTDGDEQYF.

The table lists this clone with a few counts. The chain is built from TRBV6-8 and TRBJ2-7; either TRBD1 or TRBD2 may fit D (5 bases each). Trimming cost V 8 bases and J 3 bases, with 17 bases left between them. Germline-derived CDR1 and CDR2 are MNHGY and SAAAGT. The CDR3 is 14 amino acids. The CDR3 DNA reads as TGTGCCAGCGGACTGGGACCATCCCACTACGAGCAGTACTTC. Its protein product is CASGLGPSHYEQYF.

The V gene is TRBV16, the J gene TRBJ2-3, with no clear D. This CDR3 spans 12 amino acids. In germline, CDR1 is KGHSY, CDR2 FQNENV. V dropped 3 bases and J dropped 3 bases, with 4 bases sitting between them. The CDR3 loop reads CASSHRTDTQYF. The CDR3 DNA reads TGTGCCAGCAGCCATCGGACAGATACGCAGTATTTT. The whole variable domain, remainder taken from reference TRBV16 and TRBJ2-3, is GEEVAQTPKHLVRGEGQKAKLYCAPIKGHSYVFWYQQVLKNEFKFLISFQNENVFDETGMPKERFSAKCLPNSPCSLEIQATKLEDSAVYFCASSHRTDTQYFGPGTRLTVL.

By proportion, this clone is medium-sized (0.01 to 0.1%). The chain joins TRBV7-4 to TRBJ1-1; D remains ambiguous. The CDR3 sequence is 13 residues long. The germline gives CDR1 SGHVT, CDR2 SQSDAQ. V was shortened by 2 bases and J by 7 bases, with 11 bases between the two germline ends. The CDR3: CASSLTPGDEAFF. The CDR3 DNA reads as TGTGCCAGCAGCTTAACACCTGGGGATGAAGCTTTCTTT.

The chain links TRBV28 to TRBJ1-4, with TRBD1 identical over 8 bases. The V gene end was trimmed by 11 bases and the J gene end by 8 bases; junction bases not matched to a gene: 13. This CDR3 comprises 14 residues. The germline V gene encodes CDR1 MDHEN and CDR2 SYDVKM. This chain's CDR3 is CAVMDRAGIEKLFF. CDR3 sequence (DNA): TGTGCCGTCATGGACAGGGCGGGCATCGAAAAACTGTTTTTT.